The entry that follows covers one T cell receptor beta chain sequence. A few counts support this clone. Its antigen is still unknown. No base quality information exists; no much larger clone differs at one position. None of the patients had been given any treatment before thyroid surgery. Using T-cell receptor beta sequencing, the study looked back at clinical samples from patients collected from about 2011 to 2018. This sample is drawn from a study of metastatic and nonmetastatic thyroid tumors (TCRdb year 2020). About the investigation overall: Repertoires from peripheral blood and from tumor or nodule tissue samples of malignant and benign thyroid patients were compared.

Libraries were made using PCR. TCRdb lists the instrument as Illumina HiSeq 4000. High-throughput sequencing was used to profile the TCR beta-chain CDR3 region of each patient. The published analysis was carried out like this. A classifier to discriminate distant-metastatic papillary thyroid cancer patients was built from CDR3 differences across clinicopathological groups. The Shannon index was used to assess repertoire diversity, and the Morisita-Horn index was used to assess tumor-blood repertoire similarity. In-frame beta chains were kept once TCRdb had trimmed the public reads at Q25 with fastp and called clones with MiXCR. The V and J calls were not made by the authors but by TCRdb's processing. The sample yields some 6,800 clones; approximately 35% were counted once. The ten largest clonotypes hold around 40% of the sample. Beyond this particular receptor, the publication reports: In both blood and tumor samples, TCR beta diversity was reported to be significantly higher in malignant tumors than in benign nodules.

The clonotype comes from a female donor with papillary thyroid cancer or a benign thyroid nodule (not recorded which). Some clones in this sample may be carry-over from other donors' samples. Sequenced sample: adjacent normal tissue.

CDR3 sequence: CASGSLGQGAGHYEQYF. The sequence in DNA is TGTGCCAGCGGATCCTTAGGACAGGGGGCGGGCCACTACGAGCAGTACTTC. The chain joins TRBV6-1 to TRBJ2-7; 11 junctional bases match TRBD1. Based on the germline V gene, the CDR1 and CDR2 sequences are MNHNS and SASEGT. Here V drops 8 bases and J drops 3 bases, and the junction holds 15 bases not matched to any gene. The CDR3 contains 17 residues, cysteine and phenylalanine counted. Only the CDR3 portion is preserved as DNA: 51 bases, with reading frame beginning at the first base.